This TCR beta chain originates from a study of cytomegalovirus exposure and HLA in healthy donors. Overall study: The roughly 670 first-cohort repertoires shared a platform with the roughly 130 validation repertoires, as reported in a later analysis. Study-wide results and limits: Testing in vitro showed three CMV-associated chains specific for CMV antigens.

Sequenced by immunoSEQ multiplex PCR; TCRdb stores in-frame clones only, minus some. The sample has roughly 200,000 clones; more than 75% are singletons. In regard to this clone: Its antigen is not identified.

Germline values: CDR1 MNHEY, CDR2 SVGAGI. V was cut by 6 bases and J by 7 bases, with 15 bases left in between. CDR3 size: 14 residues. Sequencing was carried out using PBMCs. The source of this sequence is a man younger than 40 in good health and CMV-seropositive. The chain couples TRBV6-5 to TRBJ1-4, with a weak D call TRBD1 (5 bases). CDR3 protein: CASSRQPGLEKLFF. In DNA form, the CDR3 reads TGTGCCAGCAGCCGACAGCCAGGTCTTGAAAAACTGTTTTTT.